One sample yielded the 31 T cell receptor beta chains listed below, sequenced in a study of vaccination effects on CD4 cells after COVID-19. In the ViraFEST assay, antigen-specific CD4+ clonotypes were identified by expansion after peptide-pool stimulation. Culturing for around eleven days preceded CD4+ T cell isolation. This individual tested PCR-positive for SARS-CoV-2 infection between March and December 2020. The antigens these receptors bind are not known. Only in-frame clones appear in the TCRdb table, and some are missing; sequencing was by immunoSEQ multiplex PCR. The sample shows 55,000 to 90,000 clones, roughly two thirds of them seen only once. Sample: CD4+ T cells from PBMCs cultured with HIV peptides, taken before COVID-19 vaccination. Indicated subset: HIV-1 Nef peptide pool negative control/reference culture. The receptors come from a human donor who had a prior SARS-CoV-2 infection.

The rearrangement links TRBV5-1 to TRBJ2-1; 7 bases align to TRBD1. This CDR3 comprises 16 residues. Germline lookup yields CDR1 SGHRS and CDR2 YFSETQ. V was clipped by 4 bases and J by 0 bases; unmatched bases: 7. CDR3 sequence (DNA): TGCGCCAGCAGCACACAGGGGTACAGCTCCTACAATGAGCAGTTCTTC. It specifies CASSTQGYSSYNEQFF. The variable domain in full, completed from reference TRBV5-1 and TRBJ2-1, reads KAGVTQTPRYLIKTRGQQVTLSCSPISGHRSVSWYQQTPGQGLQFLFEYFSETQRNKGNFPGRFSGRQFSNSRSEMNVSTLELGDSALYLCASSTQGYSSYNEQFFGPGTRLTVL.

In nucleotides, the CDR3 is TGTGCCAGCAGCTTAGTTACAGGAACCTATGGCTACACCTTC. Translation gives CASSLVTGTYGYTF. The genes are TRBV7-8 and TRBJ1-2, with D maybe TRBD1 (5 bases). V was clipped by 1 base and J by 4 bases, with 10 bases between them. The germline V gene encodes CDR1 SGHVS and CDR2 FQNEAQ. CDR3 length equals 14 residues.

This clone is a singleton in its sample. V gene TRBV10-1 combines with J gene TRBJ2-1; 10 bases align to TRBD2. J lost 5 bases, V lost 10 bases, and 14 bases had no gene match. This CDR3 comprises 16 residues. Germline-derived CDR1 and CDR2 are WNHNN and SYGVQD (reference sequence). The CDR3 DNA reads TGCGCCACCTCGGGAGAACTAGCGGGAACAAACAATGAGCAGTTCTTC. Its protein is CATSGELAGTNNEQFF.

This clone came up a few times. The J gene is TRBJ1-2, the V gene TRBV7-3; no clear D. This CDR3 has 13 residues. The germline gives CDR1 SGHTA, CDR2 FQGTGA. The V end lost 3 bases, the J end lost 7 bases, and 12 bases lay between the germline ends. The CDR3 bases are TGTGCCAGCAGCTTGGCCGGTTTTAGTGGCTACACCTTC. It encodes CASSLAGFSGYTF.

The chain links TRBV3-1 (or the pseudogene TRBV3-2) to TRBJ2-7; TRBD2 agrees at 9 bases. The germline CDR1 and CDR2 sequences are LGHDT and YNNKEL (reference sequence). Trimming at V came to 2 bases and at J to 2 bases, leaving 7 bases not matched to a gene. This CDR3 has 16 amino acids. The CDR3 region is CASSQRLAEPTYEQYF. In nucleotides, the CDR3 is TGTGCCAGCAGCCAACGACTAGCGGAACCTACCTACGAGCAGTACTTC.

The rearrangement joins TRBV5-8 to TRBJ2-1; TRBD2 matches 7 bases. CDR3 length equals 14 residues. CDR1 and CDR2 from the germline V gene are SGHTS and YDEGEE. The junction had 10 bases not matched to a gene; V was cut back by 5 bases and J by 8 bases. This chain's CDR3 is CASRNEVGRDEQFF. The CDR3 DNA reads as TGTGCCAGCAGGAACGAGGTGGGGAGGGATGAGCAGTTCTTC.

The V call is TRBV4-1, the J call TRBJ2-1; D gene uncertain. Between the trimmed V and J ends, which lost 6 bases and 2 bases, there was a span of 14 bases. This CDR3 has 15 amino acids. Germline loops: CDR1 MGHRA, CDR2 YSYEKL. Written as DNA, the CDR3 is TGCGCCAGCAGACCGGACCCAACCCCCTACAATGAGCAGTTCTTC. It encodes CASRPDPTPYNEQFF.

In its sample, this clone was seen a few times. The V and J genes are TRBV30 and TRBJ2-7; D is possibly TRBD1 (6 bases). Germline V lookup: CDR1 GTSNPN, CDR2 SVGIG (reference sequence). The CDR3 has 14 amino acids. V lost 3 bases, J lost 5 bases, and 17 bases lay in between. Written as DNA, the CDR3 is TGTGCCTGGAGACGGGACACCTTTCAGGACGAGCAGTACTTC. Translating gives CAWRRDTFQDEQYF.

This clone was observed a handful of times. The chain links TRBV9 to TRBJ2-1; maybe TRBD1 (6 bases). The CDR3 has 15 residues. From germline, CDR1 is SGDLS and CDR2 YYNGEE. The V end lost 1 base, the J end lost 5 bases, and 13 bases lay between the germline ends. CDR3: CASSVTVDRNNEQFF. The CDR3 bases are TGTGCCAGCAGCGTAACCGTTGACAGGAACAATGAGCAGTTCTTC.

This rearrangement joins TRBV4-2 to TRBJ1-3; 7 bases match TRBD1. This CDR3 region has 16 residues. Germline assignment: CDR1 LGHNA and CDR2 YNFKEQ. The ends lost 1 base at V and 0 bases at J; junction bases unmatched: 3. The CDR3 protein is CASSQGAGGSGNTIYF. DNA for the CDR3: TGTGCCAGCAGCCAAGGGGCAGGGGGCTCTGGAAACACCATATATTTT.

The gene calls are TRBV19 and TRBJ2-1; D is undetermined. The CDR3 is made up of 11 amino acids. CDR1 and CDR2 from the germline V gene are LNHDA and SQIVND (reference sequence). Trimming removed 10 bases from V and 6 bases from J, with 10 bases in between. For the CDR3, the DNA is TGTGCCACCCGCGGCGCCAATGAGCAGTTCTTC. As protein: CATRGANEQFF. The complete variable domain, with remaining parts taken from reference TRBV19 and TRBJ2-1, reads DGGITQSPKYLFRKEGQNVTLSCEQNLNHDAMYWYRQDPGQGLRLIYYSQIVNDFQKGDIAEGYSVSREKKESFPLTVTSAQKNPTAFYLCATRGANEQFFGPGTRLTVL.

The chain combines TRBV7-2 with TRBJ2-5; 14 bases align to TRBD2. Germline lookup yields CDR1 SGHTA and CDR2 FQGNSA. CDR3 length equals 19 residues. The V gene end was trimmed by 1 base and the J gene end by 2 bases; junction bases not matched to a gene: 9. The CDR3 sequence is CASSLERTSGRWGQETQYF. The CDR3 DNA follows: TGTGCCAGCAGCTTAGAACGGACTAGCGGGAGGTGGGGACAAGAGACCCAGTACTTC.

This clone was found a few times. This rearrangement joins TRBV7-2 to TRBJ1-2, with a possible D match to TRBD1 (5 bases). Germline CDR1 is SGHTA and CDR2 is FQGNSA. CDR3 length equals 13 residues. Trimming took 2 bases from V and 4 from J, leaving 8 bases between them. CDR3 amino acids: CASSLSTGYGYTF. The CDR3 DNA sequence: TGTGCCAGCAGCTTATCAACAGGCTATGGCTACACCTTC.

This clone was seen more than once but under ten times. CDR3 protein: CASSQDLGGAYNEQFF. CDR3 DNA sequence: TGTGCCAGCAGCCAAGATCTTGGGGGCGCCTACAATGAGCAGTTCTTC. This chain joins TRBV3-1 (or the pseudogene TRBV3-2) and TRBJ2-1; TRBD1 is a possible D gene (6 bases). The CDR3 loop spans 16 amino acids. Germline V CDR1 and CDR2: LGHDT, YNNKEL (reference sequence). V shed 0 bases and J shed 2 bases, with 11 bases lying between them.

This chain links TRBV18 with TRBJ2-3; the match to TRBD2 covers 12 bases. The CDR3 extends over 16 amino acids. With V trimmed by 6 bases and J by 4 bases, 8 bases remained unmatched. CDR1 is KGHSH and CDR2 is LQKENI in the germline V gene. The CDR3 here is CASSPSSSGRADTQYF. The CDR3 region has the DNA TGTGCCAGCTCGCCATCTTCTAGCGGGAGGGCAGATACGCAGTATTTT.

The chain joins TRBV2 to TRBJ2-7, with TRBD2 identical over 9 bases. CDR1 SNHLY and CDR2 FYNNEI come from the germline V gene. This CDR3 region has 14 residues. V lost 7 bases and J lost 5; bases outside the gene matches: 9. The CDR3: CASKFSGRGDEQYF. The CDR3 DNA reads TGTGCCAGCAAATTTAGCGGGAGAGGCGACGAGCAGTACTTC. Drawing the rest from reference TRBV2 and TRBJ2-7, the complete variable domain is EPEVTQTPSHQVTQMGQEVILRCVPISNHLYFYWYRQILGQKVEFLVSFYNNEISEKSEIFDDQFSVERPDGSNFTLKIRSTKLEDSAMYFCASKFSGRGDEQYFGPGTRLTVT.

The V and J genes are TRBV5-1 and TRBJ2-5, with a weak D call TRBD1 (5 bases). The CDR3 is 13 residues long. V lost 0 bases, J lost 5 bases, and 8 bases lay in between. Germline V gene data show CDR1 as SGHRS and CDR2 as YFSETQ. The CDR3 sequence is CASSLGKGETQYF. The CDR3 nucleotides read TGCGCCAGCAGCTTGGGTAAGGGGGAGACCCAGTACTTC.

This clone has more than one count but fewer than ten. The gene calls are TRBV30 and TRBJ2-3; D is perhaps TRBD2 (5 bases). The germline V gene has CDR1 GTSNPN and CDR2 SVGIG (reference sequence). V was clipped by 0 bases and J by 4 bases, with 8 bases between them. This CDR3 is built from 13 residues. The CDR3 region has the DNA TGTGCCTGGAGTGTACGGCGGGCAGATACGCAGTATTTT. Amino acids: CAWSVRRADTQYF.

This chain connects TRBV10-3 to TRBJ2-2; D is ambiguous. Trimming stripped 0 bases from V and 5 bases from J, with 7 bases between. This CDR3 region has 14 residues. Germline loops: CDR1 ENHRY, CDR2 SYGVKD. The CDR3 is CAISESGGTGELFF. CDR3 bases: TGTGCCATCAGTGAGTCTGGTGGGACCGGGGAGCTGTTTTTT.

V and J are TRBV7-8 and TRBJ2-7, with D possibly TRBD1 on 7 matching bases. Germline CDR1 SGHVS, CDR2 FQNEAQ. This CDR3 has 18 residues. Trimming pared 2 bases from V and 4 bases from J, leaving 24 bases between. CDR3 amino acids: CASSLTVVRGQIDYEQYF. The CDR3 nucleotides read TGTGCCAGCAGCTTAACTGTTGTGCGGGGACAGATAGATTACGAGCAGTACTTC. Full variable domain (missing parts from reference TRBV7-8 and TRBJ2-7): GAGVSQSPRYKVAKRGQDVALRCDPISGHVSLFWYQQALGQGPEFLTYFQNEAQLDKSGLPSDRFFAERPEGSVSTLKIQRTQQEDSAVYLCASSLTVVRGQIDYEQYFGPGTRLTVT.

This chain links TRBV6-6 with TRBJ2-3; 10 bases agree with TRBD1. V was pared by 5 bases and J by 6 bases, with 11 bases of the junction left unmatched. Germline assignment: CDR1 MNHNY and CDR2 SVGAGI (reference sequence). The CDR3 length is 16 residues. CDR3 bases: TGTGCCAGCAGTCGAACCGGGACAGGGGTATTCGATACGCAGTATTTT. Its protein is CASSRTGTGVFDTQYF.

This rearrangement joins TRBV9 to TRBJ2-1, with 8 bases matching TRBD2. V was pared by 6 bases and J by 4 bases, with 9 bases of the junction left unmatched. The CDR3 is made up of 15 amino acids. Germline V lookup: CDR1 SGDLS, CDR2 YYNGEE. CDR3 DNA sequence: TGTGCCAGCACGCCTCGCGGGGGGCAGTACAATGAGCAGTTCTTC. Residues: CASTPRGGQYNEQFF.

This clone has more than one count but fewer than ten. V and J are TRBV6-5 and TRBJ1-6; D perhaps matches TRBD1 (5 bases). Germline loops: CDR1 MNHEY, CDR2 SVGAGI. V dropped 6 bases and J dropped 11 bases, with 17 bases sitting between them. The CDR3 totals 14 residues. This CDR3 reads CASSDSFSGAPLHF. In nucleotides, the CDR3 is TGTGCCAGCAGCGACAGCTTTAGCGGGGCACCCCTCCACTTT.

This clone showed up just a few times. The chain combines TRBV30 with TRBJ2-1; D not resolved. Trimming removed 0 bases from V and 9 bases from J, with 6 bases in between. The V gene's germline CDR1 is GTSNPN and CDR2 SVGIG (reference sequence). The CDR3 runs 11 residues. The CDR3 DNA reads as TGTGCCTGGAGTGTACGGTTTGAGCAGTTCTTC. It is translated as CAWSVRFEQFF.

The chain employs TRBV2 and TRBJ1-5; D not resolved. There are 13 residues in the CDR3. Germline loops: CDR1 SNHLY, CDR2 FYNNEI. The ends were cut back, 7 bases at V and 2 bases at J, with 9 bases in the middle. Written as DNA, the CDR3 is TGTGCCAGCAACAGAGCTGGCAATCAGCCCCAGCATTTT. Protein: CASNRAGNQPQHF.

This rearrangement joins TRBV3-1 (or the pseudogene TRBV3-2) to TRBJ2-7; D perhaps matches TRBD2 (7 bases). Trimming removed 7 bases from V and 2 bases from J, with 18 bases in between. CDR3 size: 15 residues. Germline CDR1 LGHDT, CDR2 YNNKEL (reference sequence). DNA for the CDR3: TGTGCCAGCACTTCAAGGGGGGGCGCCGCCTACGAGCAGTACTTC. It translates to CASTSRGGAAYEQYF.

J is TRBJ2-2 and V is TRBV2, with 14 nucleotides matching TRBD2. After removal of 7 bases from V and 4 bases from J, the junction contained 2 bases not matched to a gene. Germline assignment: CDR1 SNHLY and CDR2 FYNNEI. This CDR3 has 15 residues. CDR3 bases: TGTGCCAGCACTGGGACTAGCGGGGGCACCGGGGAGCTGTTTTTT. It is translated as CASTGTSGGTGELFF.

The table lists this clone with a few counts. The V and J genes are TRBV18 and TRBJ2-2, with D possibly being TRBD2 (5 bases). Germline V gene sequence: CDR1 KGHSH, CDR2 LQKENI. V lost 3 bases and J lost 3, with 8 bases in between. The CDR3 extends over 14 amino acids. The CDR3 DNA sequence: TGTGCCAGCTCACCGCCCGGGGACACCGGGGAGCTGTTTTTT. It specifies CASSPPGDTGELFF.

This clone was found once. V gene TRBV19 combines with J gene TRBJ2-3; D unclear. Trimming removed 5 bases at V and 0 bases at J, with 12 bases between. The CDR3 runs 15 residues. The germline CDR1 and CDR2 sequences are LNHDA and SQIVND (reference sequence). The CDR3 DNA is TGTGCCAGTAGTGCCCTAATGGTGAGCACAGATACGCAGTATTTT. It specifies CASSALMVSTDTQYF.

This clone was seen once. V and J are TRBV10-3 and TRBJ2-5; D remains unclear. Germline V gene lookup returns CDR1 ENHRY and CDR2 SYGVKD. Trimming pared 3 bases from V and 5 bases from J, leaving 7 bases between. The CDR3 runs 12 residues. The CDR3 region is CAISDNRETQYF. The CDR3 region has the DNA TGTGCCATCAGTGATAATCGCGAGACCCAGTACTTC.

This clone was picked up one time. The chain uses TRBV3-1 (or the pseudogene TRBV3-2) and TRBJ2-5; TRBD2 aligns across 9 bases. There are 16 residues in the CDR3. From germline, CDR1 is LGHDT and CDR2 YNNKEL (reference sequence). J gave up 5 bases and V 1 base, and 8 bases lay outside the gene matches. DNA for the CDR3: TGTGCCAGCAGCCAAGTCCTAGCGGGGTGGGGGGAGACCCAGTACTTC. This codes for CASSQVLAGWGETQYF.